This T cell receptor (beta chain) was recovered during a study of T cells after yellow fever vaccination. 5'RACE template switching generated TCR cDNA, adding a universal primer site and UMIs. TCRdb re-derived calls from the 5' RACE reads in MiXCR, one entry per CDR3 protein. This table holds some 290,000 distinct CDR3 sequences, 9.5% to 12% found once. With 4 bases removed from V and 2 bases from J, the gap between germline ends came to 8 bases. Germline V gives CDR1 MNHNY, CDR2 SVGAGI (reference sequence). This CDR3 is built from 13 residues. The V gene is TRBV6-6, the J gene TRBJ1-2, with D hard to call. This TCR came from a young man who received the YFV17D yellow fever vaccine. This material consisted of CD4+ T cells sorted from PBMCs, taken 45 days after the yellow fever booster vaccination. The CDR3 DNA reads TGTGCCAGCAGTTGGACGGAAAACTATGGCTACACCTTC. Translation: CASSWTENYGYTF.